This T cell receptor beta chain was obtained from a study of CXCR3-negative and CXCR3-positive naive CD8 T cells. Broader study findings: Against CXCR3-negative naive cells, CXCR3-positive naive cells showed more hydrophobic TRB CDR3s.

5' RACE that incorporated UMI labels was used to prepare the TRB cDNA libraries. TCRdb reprocessed the 5' RACE reads and keeps a single row for each CDR3 protein, giving no DNA. This listing includes 46,000 or so distinct CDR3 sequences. Turning to this clonotype: Its antigen is still unknown.

The CDR3 loop spans 13 amino acids. CDR1 is SGHRS and CDR2 is YFSETQ in the germline V gene. The TCR originated in a human donor in good health. Some clones in this sample may be carry-over from other donors' samples. Sequencing used naive CXCR3- CD8+ T cells from blood. As for subset: CD45RO-CCR7+CD27+CD95- naive CD8+ T cells lacking CXCR3 (TNR3-). The chain is built from TRBV5-1 and TRBJ2-3. This CDR3 is CASRTVSTDTQYF. Using reference TRBV5-1 and TRBJ2-3 for the parts outside the CDR3, the full variable domain is KAGVTQTPRYLIKTRGQQVTLSCSPISGHRSVSWYQQTPGQGLQFLFEYFSETQRNKGNFPGRFSGRQFSNSRSEMNVSTLELGDSALYLCASRTVSTDTQYFGPGTRLTVL.